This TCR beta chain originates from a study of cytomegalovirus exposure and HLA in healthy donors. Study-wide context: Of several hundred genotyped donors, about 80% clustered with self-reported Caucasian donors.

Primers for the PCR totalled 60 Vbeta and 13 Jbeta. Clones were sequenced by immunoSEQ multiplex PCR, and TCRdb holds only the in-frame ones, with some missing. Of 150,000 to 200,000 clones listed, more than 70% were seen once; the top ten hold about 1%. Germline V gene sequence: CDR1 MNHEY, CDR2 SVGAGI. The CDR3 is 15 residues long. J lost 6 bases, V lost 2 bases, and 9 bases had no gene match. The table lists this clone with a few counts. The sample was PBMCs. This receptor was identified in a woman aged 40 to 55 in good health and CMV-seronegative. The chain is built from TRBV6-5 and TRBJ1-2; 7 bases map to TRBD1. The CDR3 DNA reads TGTGCCAGCAGTTACACGGAGGGACAGTCAGATGGCTACACCTTC. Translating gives CASSYTEGQSDGYTF.